The 15 T cell receptor beta chains in this list originate from one sample, sequenced in a study of Graves' ophthalmopathy and Graves' hyperthyroidism. For repertoire sequencing, the TCR beta CDR3 regions were amplified from RNA transcripts. First-round RT-PCR with HTBI primers preceded a second-round multiplex PCR. TCRdb passed the multiplex PCR reads through MiXCR, listing each CDR3 protein once. The sample carries 200,000 to 250,000 distinct CDR3 sequences, roughly 21% recorded once. The specimen sequenced was peripheral blood. All receptors come from a woman aged 45-65 years with Graves' ophthalmopathy.

This clonotype showed up many times. The chain recombines TRBV15 with TRBJ1-2; no clear D gene. This CDR3 is 14 amino acids long. V gave up 4 bases and J gave up 5 bases, with 14 bases separating them. From germline, CDR1 is LNHNV and CDR2 YYDKDF (reference sequence). The DNA of the CDR3 is TGTGCCACCAGCATATCCTGGGCAGATTATGGCTACACCTTC. Amino acids: CATSISWADYGYTF.

This clonotype was detected only a few times. The genes are TRBV7-2 and TRBJ2-7; D gene uncertain. The CDR3 sequence is 12 residues long. Germline V lookup: CDR1 SGHTA, CDR2 FQGNSA. V shed 0 bases and J shed 9 bases, with 9 bases lying between them. The CDR3 here is CASSLAIAVQYF. CDR3 coding DNA: TGTGCCAGCAGCTTAGCGATCGCGGTGCAGTACTTC.

This clonotype occurred many times. The gene calls are TRBV6-4 and TRBJ2-3; 8 nucleotides agree with TRBD1. This CDR3 comprises 14 residues. The trim removed 10 bases at V and 2 bases at J, leaving 8 bases unmatched. Germline V gene data show CDR1 as MRHNA and CDR2 as SNTAGT. CDR3 loop: CATSDRGDTDTQYF. The CDR3 region has the DNA TGTGCCACCTCAGACAGGGGAGACACAGATACGCAGTATTTT.

There are many counts of this clonotype. The V and J genes are TRBV11-2 and TRBJ1-1; no clear D. The CDR3 totals 16 residues. Germline CDR1 reads SGHAT; CDR2 reads FQNNGV. V lost 1 base and J 0 bases, leaving 12 bases between the germline ends. This CDR3 reads CASSLVVVAMNTEAFF. The CDR3 nucleotides read TGTGCCAGCAGCTTAGTAGTCGTAGCGATGAACACTGAAGCTTTCTTT.

This clonotype was picked up many times. This rearrangement joins TRBV5-1 to TRBJ2-7, with D possibly matching TRBD2 (5 bases). This CDR3 region has 15 residues. CDR1 is SGHRS, CDR2 YFSETQ, per germline. Trimming pared 4 bases from V and 0 bases from J, leaving 14 bases between. CDR3 amino acids: CASSPNTDYSYEQYF. The CDR3 DNA reads as TGCGCCAGCAGCCCCAACACAGACTACTCCTACGAGCAGTACTTC.

The V call is TRBV9, the J call TRBJ1-1; D not certain. CDR3 length: 13 residues. Deletions cut 2 bases from V and 1 base from J, with 6 bases between. The germline V gene encodes CDR1 SGDLS and CDR2 YYNGEE. As DNA, the CDR3 is TGTGCCAGCAGCGTTAAAACGAACACTGAAGCTTTCTTT. This sequence encodes CASSVKTNTEAFF.

This clonotype was counted at least ten times. CDR3 sequence reads: CASSLVPGYQPQHF. DNA of the CDR3: TGCGCCAGCAGCTTGGTGCCGGGGTATCAGCCCCAGCATTTT. The gene calls are TRBV5-1 and TRBJ1-5; D is uncertain. The CDR3 covers 14 residues. V gave up 0 bases and J gave up 5 bases, with 9 bases separating them. Germline lookup yields CDR1 SGHRS and CDR2 YFSETQ.

V usage is TRBV24-1 and J usage is TRBJ2-5; D is undetermined. The CDR3 consists of 13 residues. The germline V gene has CDR1 KGHDR and CDR2 SFDVKD. Trimming took off 0 bases at V and 5 bases at J, with 6 bases between the two ends. As DNA, the CDR3 is TGTGCCACCAGTGATTTGGTGGTCGAGACCCAGTACTTC. It is translated as CATSDLVVETQYF.

At least ten counts were recorded for this clonotype. CDR3 DNA sequence: TGTGCCAGCAGCGCACAAGGACTAGCGGGAGCTGGCGAGCAGTACTTC. Translated, it gives CASSAQGLAGAGEQYF. This sequence joins TRBV9 and TRBJ2-7; 13 nucleotides align to TRBD2. J lost 6 bases, V lost 3 bases, and 9 bases had no gene match. Germline V gives CDR1 SGDLS, CDR2 YYNGEE. The CDR3 is 16 residues long.

V is TRBV6-1 and J is TRBJ1-3; TRBD1 matches 7 bases. V was pared by 2 bases and J by 1 base, with 2 bases of the junction left unmatched. Germline CDR1 is MNHNS and CDR2 is SASEGT. This CDR3 is built from 15 residues. The CDR3 loop reads CASSESTGSGNTIYF. In DNA, the CDR3 is TGTGCCAGCAGTGAATCGACAGGGTCTGGAAACACCATATATTTT.

The chain is built from TRBV6-1 and TRBJ2-2; possibly TRBD2 for D (5 bases). The CDR3 runs to 16 residues. Germline loops: CDR1 MNHNS, CDR2 SASEGT. The V end lost 6 bases, the J end lost 2 bases, and 16 bases lay between the germline ends. The CDR3 protein is CASSAWAGINTGELFF. The CDR3 nucleotides are TGTGCCAGCAGCGCCTGGGCGGGTATAAACACCGGGGAGCTGTTTTTT.

This clonotype was found many times. V usage is TRBV7-9 and J usage is TRBJ1-1; D is perhaps TRBD1 (5 bases). The CDR3 runs to 14 residues. Deletions cut 4 bases from V and 4 bases from J, with 13 bases between. The germline V gene encodes CDR1 SEHNR and CDR2 FQNEAQ (reference sequence). The CDR3 here is CASSSDSPSTEAFF. DNA of the CDR3: TGTGCCAGCAGCTCAGACAGCCCCTCCACTGAAGCTTTCTTT. Full variable domain (remainder filled in from reference TRBV7-9 and TRBJ1-1): DTGVSQNPRHKITKRGQNVTFRCDPISEHNRLYWYRQTLGQGPEFLTYFQNEAQLEKSRLLSDRFSAERPKGSFSTLEIQRTEQGDSAMYLCASSSDSPSTEAFFGQGTRLTVV.

This clonotype was seen ten or more times. The chain recombines TRBV13 with TRBJ1-3; perhaps TRBD1 as D (5 bases). Germline lookup yields CDR1 PRHDT and CDR2 FYEKMQ (reference sequence). Deletions cut 0 bases from V and 0 bases from J, with 15 bases between. The CDR3 consists of 18 residues. For the CDR3, the DNA is TGTGCCAGCAGCTTAGGTCGACAGATAGTGCCCTCTGGAAACACCATATATTTT. Translating gives CASSLGRQIVPSGNTIYF.

This clonotype has ten or more counts. The V and J genes are TRBV11-2 and TRBJ2-5; D perhaps matches TRBD2 (6 bases). Germline V gene sequence: CDR1 SGHAT, CDR2 FQNNGV. This CDR3 spans 16 amino acids. V was cut by 5 bases and J by 5 bases, with 21 bases left in between. The CDR3 nucleotides read TGTGCCAGCAGCCGAAGGGCTGGGGCGGGACGGGAGACCCAGTACTTC. It yields the protein CASSRRAGAGRETQYF. Filled out from reference TRBV11-2 and TRBJ2-5, the complete variable domain reads EAGVAQSPRYKIIEKRQSVAFWCNPISGHATLYWYQQILGQGPKLLIQFQNNGVVDDSQLPKDRFSAERLKGVDSTLKIQPAKLEDSAVYLCASSRRAGAGRETQYFGPGTRLLVL.

Many counts were recorded for this clonotype. The V call is TRBV29-1, the J call TRBJ2-5, with TRBD2 matching 8 bases. Losses at the gene ends were 4 bases for V and 5 bases for J; bases not matched to a gene: 3. The CDR3 runs to 12 residues. The V gene's germline CDR1 is SQVTM and CDR2 ANQGSEA. This chain's CDR3 is CSVGGLVETQYF. In DNA, the CDR3 is TGCAGCGTTGGGGGACTAGTCGAGACCCAGTACTTC.